This T cell receptor (beta chain) was captured in a study of blood T cell repertoires in COVID-19. Germline CDR1 MDHEN, CDR2 SYDVKM. The CDR3 length is 11 residues. With 4 bases removed from V and 5 bases from J, the gap between germline ends came to 5 bases. Sequencing was performed with immunoSEQ multiplex PCR; in TCRdb, only in-frame clones are kept and a portion is missing. In the table there are around 170,000 clones, 85% to 90% of which are singletons. This TCR derives from a man over 45 with active or convalescent COVID-19. The sequenced sample was peripheral blood. The chain is built from TRBV28 and TRBJ2-5; TRBD1 is a possible D gene (5 bases). This CDR3 reads CASSSGETQYF. The CDR3 DNA is TGTGCCAGCAGTTCAGGGGAGACCCAGTACTTC.